These 29 T cell receptor beta chains share one sample of origin, sequenced in a study of blood T cell repertoires in COVID-19. Generated by immunoSEQ multiplex PCR, the TCRdb table keeps only in-frame clones and is missing some. Of some 70,000 clones in the sample, about 86% were seen once. Sequenced: peripheral blood. The source is a woman in her sixties or seventies with acute or convalescent COVID-19.

The rearrangement links TRBV14 to TRBJ2-1; 12 bases are a match to TRBD2. V was pared by 7 bases and J by 9 bases, with 10 bases of the junction left unmatched. This CDR3 comprises 15 residues. Per the germline V gene, CDR1 is SGHDN and CDR2 is FVKESK. CDR3 coding DNA: TGTGCCAGCACCCCACTAGCGGGGGGTACAATTGAGCAGTTCTTC. Residues: CASTPLAGGTIEQFF. The full variable domain, rest sourced from reference TRBV14 and TRBJ2-1, is EAGVTQFPSHSVIEKGQTVTLRCDPISGHDNLYWYRRVMGKEIKFLLHFVKESKQDESGMPNNRFLAERTGGTYSTLKVQPAELEDSGVYFCASTPLAGGTIEQFFGPGTRLTVL.

The V and J genes are TRBV21-1 and TRBJ1-1. TRBV21-1 is termed a pseudogene. This CDR3 has 16 amino acids. The DNA of the CDR3 is TGTGCCAGCAGCAAACCCCACAGCGGTTTGGAACCTGAAGCTTTCTTT. Its translation is CASSKPHSGLEPEAFF.

The chain uses TRBV3-1 (or the pseudogene TRBV3-2) and TRBJ2-2, with TRBD1 as a possible D gene (5 bases). The CDR3 contains 14 residues. V was shortened by 3 bases and J by 1 base, with 6 bases between the two germline ends. Germline V gene sequence: CDR1 LGHDT, CDR2 YNNKEL (reference sequence). The CDR3 region has the DNA TGTGCCAGCAGCCACGGACAGAACACCGGGGAGCTGTTTTTT. Protein sequence: CASSHGQNTGELFF.

This chain links TRBV12-3 or TRBV12-4 with TRBJ1-1; weak D call: TRBD1 (5 bases). V dropped 5 bases and J dropped 11 bases, with 12 bases sitting between them. The CDR3 has 11 residues. The CDR3 nucleotides read TGTGCCAGCAGTGCGGGGGGGGAGGCTTTCTTT. Protein sequence: CASSAGGEAFF.

This clone appeared a few times. The J gene is TRBJ2-3, the V gene TRBV5-4, with 9 bases matching TRBD1. The germline V gene encodes CDR1 SGHNT and CDR2 YYREEE (reference sequence). CDR3 length: 16 residues. V lost 4 bases to trimming and J lost 2 bases; unmatched junction nucleotides: 8. The CDR3 reads CASSSEGTGFTDTQYF. The CDR3 DNA reads as TGTGCCAGCAGCAGTGAAGGGACAGGGTTCACAGATACGCAGTATTTT.

This clone has just one count. The rearrangement uses TRBV11-2 and TRBJ2-1; TRBD2 aligns across 14 bases. Per germline, CDR1 SGHAT and CDR2 FQNNGV. The CDR3 is 17 amino acids. Trimming cost V 6 bases and J 15 bases; bases outside gene matches: 19. The CDR3 region is CASSPGTSGRMSYGPFF. The CDR3, as DNA: TGTGCCAGCAGTCCCGGGACTAGCGGGAGAATGTCCTACGGTCCGTTCTTC. Supplemented by reference TRBV11-2 and TRBJ2-1, the full variable domain reads EAGVAQSPRYKIIEKRQSVAFWCNPISGHATLYWYQQILGQGPKLLIQFQNNGVVDDSQLPKDRFSAERLKGVDSTLKIQPAKLEDSAVYLCASSPGTSGRMSYGPFFGPGTRLTVL.

J is TRBJ1-4 and V is TRBV3-1 (or the pseudogene TRBV3-2); TRBD1 agrees at 9 bases. CDR1 is LGHDT, CDR2 YNNKEL, per germline (reference sequence). V was clipped by 6 bases and J by 4 bases; unmatched bases: 6. The CDR3 runs 15 residues. In nucleotides, the CDR3 is TGTGCCAGCAGACTTACAGGGGGCGGTAATGAAAAACTGTTTTTT. As protein: CASRLTGGGNEKLFF.

The chain joins TRBV5-6 to TRBJ2-7; 10 nucleotides match TRBD1. After removal of 1 base from V and 6 bases from J, the junction contained 4 bases not matched to a gene. Germline V gene lookup returns CDR1 SGHDT and CDR2 YYEEEE. The CDR3 runs to 14 residues. CDR3 sequence reads: CASSLTGTGAEQYF. CDR3 in DNA: TGTGCCAGCAGCTTGACGGGGACAGGGGCCGAGCAGTACTTC. Full variable domain (remainder filled in from reference TRBV5-6 and TRBJ2-7): DAGVTQSPTHLIKTRGQQVTLRCSPKSGHDTVSWYQQALGQGPQFIFQYYEEEERQRGNFPDRFSGHQFPNYSSELNVNALLLGDSALYLCASSLTGTGAEQYFGPGTRLTVT.

The rearrangement uses TRBV24-1 and TRBJ1-1; TRBD1 matches 7 bases. Trimming cost V 4 bases and J 6 bases; bases outside gene matches: 4. The CDR3 loop spans 13 amino acids. CDR1 is KGHDR, CDR2 SFDVKD, per germline. The CDR3, as DNA: TGTGCCACCAGTGACTCGGACAGGCCTGAAGCTTTCTTT. Translated, it gives CATSDSDRPEAFF.

The rearrangement joins TRBV7-2 to TRBJ2-7; D possibly corresponds to TRBD1 (6 bases). Germline CDR1 SGHTA, CDR2 FQGNSA. Trimming shortened V by 2 bases and J by 2 bases, and 13 bases separated the two germline ends. The CDR3 contains 15 residues. The CDR3 DNA is TGTGCCAGCAGCTTACTCCGACAGGCTACCTACGAGCAGTACTTC. It specifies CASSLLRQATYEQYF.

The J gene is TRBJ1-5, the V gene TRBV28; D gene unclear. The V end was cut by 8 bases, the J end by 5 bases, with 16 bases between. Germline-derived CDR1 and CDR2 are MDHEN and SYDVKM. CDR3 length: 14 residues. This CDR3 reads CASLDPLADQPQHF. The CDR3, as DNA: TGTGCCAGCCTAGACCCCCTAGCCGATCAGCCCCAGCATTTT.

The rearrangement uses TRBV2 and TRBJ2-7; possibly TRBD1 for D (6 bases). Germline V CDR1 and CDR2: SNHLY, FYNNEI. The CDR3 spans 13 residues. Trimming left V 6 bases short and J 4 bases short, with 13 bases between. CDR3 DNA: TGTGCCAGCAGAAACCGGGACATATACGAGCAGTACTTC. This sequence encodes CASRNRDIYEQYF.

V gene TRBV3-1 (or the pseudogene TRBV3-2) combines with J gene TRBJ1-5; 7 bases are a match to TRBD1. With V trimmed by 3 bases and J by 3 bases, 8 bases remained unmatched. CDR3 length: 16 amino acids. Germline CDR1 LGHDT, CDR2 YNNKEL (reference sequence). The CDR3 nucleotides read TGTGCCAGCAGCCAGAGACAGGGAGGTCACAATCAGCCCCAGCATTTT. It specifies CASSQRQGGHNQPQHF.

This rearrangement joins TRBV30 to TRBJ1-1, with D uncertain. The CDR3 extends over 13 amino acids. In germline, CDR1 is GTSNPN, CDR2 SVGIG (reference sequence). The germline V and J ends were trimmed by 0 bases and 3 bases, with 8 bases remaining between them. CDR3 amino acids: CAWSVHQDTEAFF. In DNA, the CDR3 is TGTGCCTGGAGTGTACATCAGGACACTGAAGCTTTCTTT.

CDR3 in amino acids: CASSPAMTGGAFF. The CDR3 nucleotides read TGTGCCAGCTCACCAGCCATGACAGGGGGGGCTTTCTTT. V usage is TRBV18 and J usage is TRBJ1-1; 9 bases line up with TRBD1. V gave up 2 bases and J gave up 11 bases; unmatched junction bases: 6. CDR3 size: 13 residues. Per the germline V gene, CDR1 is KGHSH and CDR2 is LQKENI. The full variable domain, in which reference TRBV18 and TRBJ1-1 provide the parts outside the CDR3, is NAGVMQNPRHLVRRRGQEARLRCSPMKGHSHVYWYRQLPEEGLKFMVYLQKENIIDESGMPKERFSAEFPKEGPSILRIQQVVRGDSAAYFCASSPAMTGGAFFGQGTRLTVV.

The chain links TRBV6-1 to TRBJ2-2, with D possibly TRBD2 on 6 matching bases. CDR1 MNHNS and CDR2 SASEGT come from the germline V gene. The CDR3 covers 14 residues. The V end was cut by 2 bases, the J end by 6 bases, with 10 bases between. The CDR3 region has the DNA TGTGCCAGCAGTGAATTCGCGGGGCCCGGGGAGCTGTTTTTT. Encoded protein: CASSEFAGPGELFF.

In regard to this clone: Other DNA sequences in this specimen translate into the identical CDR3. The gene calls are TRBV11-2 and TRBJ2-1; TRBD1 might be the D (5 bases). The V and J ends lost 3 bases and 0 bases respectively, with 12 bases between them. This CDR3 spans 16 amino acids. CDR1 is SGHAT, CDR2 FQNNGV, per germline. The CDR3 DNA sequence: TGTGCCAGCAGCTTCGACAGCGCAAGCTCCTACAATGAGCAGTTCTTC. Translation gives CASSFDSASSYNEQFF.

The chain recombines TRBV7-2 with TRBJ2-3, with a possible D match to TRBD2 (7 bases). V shed 1 base and J shed 2 bases, with 13 bases lying between them. Germline CDR1 SGHTA, CDR2 FQGNSA. This CDR3 region has 16 residues. The CDR3 DNA reads TGTGCCAGCAGCTTAGTAGGGGGAGGGATCACAGATACGCAGTATTTT. Its translation is CASSLVGGGITDTQYF.

The rearrangement joins TRBV11-1 to TRBJ2-7, with D possibly matching TRBD1 (5 bases). The length of the CDR3 is 14 residues. Trimming removed 6 bases at V and 5 bases at J, with 17 bases between. The V gene's germline CDR1 is SGHAT and CDR2 FQDESV (reference sequence). The CDR3 region is CASSSNQGIHEQYF. The CDR3 DNA reads as TGTGCCAGCAGTTCCAATCAGGGAATCCACGAGCAGTACTTC.

The chain has TRBV28 and TRBJ1-1, with 7 bases aligning to TRBD1. Trimming removed 6 bases from V and 4 bases from J; junction bases left unmatched: 8. The CDR3 is 14 amino acids. The germline CDR1 and CDR2 sequences are MDHEN and SYDVKM. The CDR3 DNA follows: TGTGCCAGCAGATATGACAGGGTTAGCACTGAAGCTTTCTTT. Amino acid sequence: CASRYDRVSTEAFF.

The count of this clone is one. V and J are TRBV11-2 and TRBJ2-7, with D possibly matching TRBD1 (5 bases). Trimming cost V 2 bases and J 4 bases, with 21 bases left between them. This CDR3 is built from 17 residues. Germline V CDR1 and CDR2: SGHAT, FQNNGV. This CDR3 is CASSLIIGGRGAYEQYF. The CDR3 region has the DNA TGTGCCAGCAGCTTAATTATAGGCGGCCGTGGGGCTTACGAGCAGTACTTC. The variable domain in full, completed from reference TRBV11-2 and TRBJ2-7, reads EAGVAQSPRYKIIEKRQSVAFWCNPISGHATLYWYQQILGQGPKLLIQFQNNGVVDDSQLPKDRFSAERLKGVDSTLKIQPAKLEDSAVYLCASSLIIGGRGAYEQYFGPGTRLTVT.

The chain couples TRBV9 to TRBJ1-6; 9 bases are shared with TRBD1. V gave up 5 bases and J gave up 10 bases; unmatched junction bases: 10. This CDR3 contains 15 residues. CDR1 is SGDLS, CDR2 YYNGEE, per germline. This CDR3 reads CASRAGTGRRSPLHF. The CDR3 DNA follows: TGTGCCAGCAGAGCCGGGACAGGGCGAAGATCACCCCTCCACTTT.

The V gene is TRBV2, the J gene TRBJ2-5, with 9 nucleotides matching TRBD1. This CDR3 is built from 15 residues. The V segment lost 4 bases and the J segment 4 bases; nucleotides outside the gene matches: 7. Germline V gives CDR1 SNHLY, CDR2 FYNNEI. DNA for the CDR3: TGTGCCAGCAGTGGGGACAGGGTGTCAGGAGAGACCCAGTACTTC. It yields the protein CASSGDRVSGETQYF. Filled out from reference TRBV2 and TRBJ2-5, the complete variable domain reads EPEVTQTPSHQVTQMGQEVILRCVPISNHLYFYWYRQILGQKVEFLVSFYNNEISEKSEIFDDQFSVERPDGSNFTLKIRSTKLEDSAMYFCASSGDRVSGETQYFGPGTRLLVL.

The chain joins TRBV28 to TRBJ2-1, with 10 bases lining up with TRBD2. The CDR3 loop spans 15 amino acids. Germline V gene lookup returns CDR1 MDHEN and CDR2 SYDVKM. V lost 5 bases, J lost 7 bases, and 8 bases stayed unmatched. This CDR3 is CASSPSGRAFNEQFF. For the CDR3, the DNA is TGTGCCAGCAGTCCGAGCGGGAGGGCTTTTAATGAGCAGTTCTTC. The full variable domain, its missing parts supplied by reference TRBV28 and TRBJ2-1, is DVKVTQSSRYLVKRTGEKVFLECVQDMDHENMFWYRQDPGLGLRLIYFSYDVKMKEKGDIPEGYSVSREKKERFSLILESASTNQTSMYLCASSPSGRAFNEQFFGPGTRLTVL.

This chain links TRBV7-2 with TRBJ2-7; TRBD2 is a possible D gene (5 bases). Trimming shortened V by 5 bases and J by 6 bases, and 14 bases separated the two germline ends. Germline values: CDR1 SGHTA, CDR2 FQGNSA. This CDR3 is 13 amino acids long. The CDR3 bases are TGTGCCAGCAGCCATAGAGGGTTAGGCGAGCAGTACTTC. This codes for CASSHRGLGEQYF.

On this clone itself: Relative to the germline gene, one junction end is altered; a read error may explain this. CDR3 amino acids: CASSQRQGSEQYF. As DNA, the CDR3 is TGTGCTAGCAGCCAACGACAGGGATCCGAGCAGTACTTC. The chain joins TRBV7-7 to TRBJ2-7; 7 bases align to TRBD1. Germline V CDR1 and CDR2: SSHAT, FNYEAQ (reference sequence). CDR3 length: 13 residues.

The chain joins TRBV5-6 to TRBJ2-5; 12 nucleotides agree with TRBD1. In germline, CDR1 is SGHDT, CDR2 YYEEEE. This CDR3 is 17 amino acids long. Unmatched junction bases numbered 8, after V lost 0 bases and J lost 5 bases. The CDR3 sequence: CASSLAGTGGFGETQYF. The CDR3, as DNA: TGTGCCAGCAGCTTGGCGGGGACAGGGGGCTTCGGGGAGACCCAGTACTTC.

The CDR3 sequence: CASSLPKTGQNTEAFF. The CDR3 DNA reads TGTGCCAGCAGCTTACCCAAGACAGGGCAGAACACTGAAGCTTTCTTT. The V call is TRBV5-4, the J call TRBJ1-1; 7 bases map to TRBD1. Germline lookup yields CDR1 SGHNT and CDR2 YYREEE (reference sequence). The CDR3 runs to 16 residues. Trimming removed 2 bases from V and 1 base from J; junction bases left unmatched: 8.

The chain joins TRBV13 to TRBJ1-2, with TRBD1 matching 7 bases. CDR3 size: 18 residues. With V trimmed by 3 bases and J by 6 bases, 19 bases remained unmatched. Germline V gene data show CDR1 as PRHDT and CDR2 as FYEKMQ (reference sequence). The CDR3 DNA is TGTGCCAGCAGCTTTGCAGAGGGGGCGTTTTCCTCGCTCGATGGCTACACCTTC. Its protein is CASSFAEGAFSSLDGYTF.